These 16 T cell receptor beta chains share one sample of origin, sequenced in a study of blood T cell repertoires in COVID-19. Only in-frame clones appear in the TCRdb table, and some are missing; sequencing was by immunoSEQ multiplex PCR. This table holds 150,000 to 160,000 clones, about four fifths found once. Sequenced input: peripheral blood. The receptors stem from a man between 60 and 75 years old with acute or convalescent COVID-19.

The chain couples TRBV5-4 to TRBJ2-5, with TRBD1 matching over 10 bases. Trimming removed 1 base from V and 7 bases from J; junction bases left unmatched: 7. This CDR3 has 15 residues. CDR1 and CDR2 from the germline V gene are SGHNT and YYREEE (reference sequence). This chain's CDR3 is CASSLPFGQGGTQYF. The CDR3 bases are TGTGCCAGCAGCTTGCCTTTCGGACAGGGGGGGACCCAGTACTTC.

This chain joins TRBV6-5 and TRBJ1-4; TRBD1 agrees at 9 bases. With V trimmed by 4 bases and J by 7 bases, 4 bases remained unmatched. Germline-derived CDR1 and CDR2 are MNHEY and SVGAGI. The CDR3 covers 14 residues. CDR3 nucleotide sequence: TGTGCCAGCAGTTTGACAGGGGGGGGTGAAAAACTGTTTTTT. Translating gives CASSLTGGGEKLFF.

V and J are TRBV5-1 and TRBJ2-2, with 12 bases identical to TRBD1. CDR3 size: 15 residues. The V and J ends lost 7 bases and 7 bases, in that order; junction bases with no gene match: 8. Germline V gene lookup returns CDR1 SGHRS and CDR2 YFSETQ. This CDR3 is CASCRDRGQGGELFF. The CDR3 region has the DNA TGCGCCAGCTGCCGGGACAGGGGGCAAGGCGGGGAGCTGTTTTTT.

This clone was detected a few times. The rearrangement joins TRBV19 to TRBJ1-4; D is ambiguous. Germline V gene lookup returns CDR1 LNHDA and CDR2 SQIVND (reference sequence). CDR3 length equals 13 residues. The CDR3 sequence: CVLQLATNEKLFF. CDR3 DNA: TGTGTCCTACAGCTTGCAACTAATGAAAAACTGTTTTTT. Drawing the rest from reference TRBV19 and TRBJ1-4, the complete variable domain is DGGITQSPKYLFRKEGQNVTLSCEQNLNHDAMYWYRQDPGQGLRLIYYSQIVNDFQKGDIAEGYSVSREKKESFPLTVTSAQKNPTAFYLCVLQLATNEKLFFGSGTQLSVL.

V gene TRBV4-2 combines with J gene TRBJ2-1; 11 bases fit TRBD1. V lost 6 bases, J lost 4 bases, and 8 bases stayed unmatched. CDR3 size: 16 residues. Germline V CDR1 and CDR2: LGHNA, YNFKEQ. DNA of the CDR3: TGTGCCAGCAGAGCGGCCGGGACAGGGGGATACAATGAGCAGTTCTTC. This encodes CASRAAGTGGYNEQFF.

The V and J genes are TRBV9 and TRBJ1-6; TRBD1 matches at 7 bases. The CDR3 sequence is 14 residues long. CDR1 and CDR2 from the germline V gene are SGDLS and YYNGEE. V gave up 0 bases and J gave up 8 bases; unmatched junction bases: 2. CDR3 residues: CASSVGQGDSPLHF. The CDR3 DNA reads TGTGCCAGCAGCGTAGGACAGGGAGATTCACCCCTCCACTTT.

This clone was observed a handful of times. The CDR3 reads CASSQSQGGGTGNIQYF. The CDR3, as DNA: TGTGCCAGCAGCCAATCCCAAGGGGGGGGCACTGGAAACATTCAGTACTTC. V and J are TRBV4-2 and TRBJ2-4; tentatively, D is TRBD2 (7 bases). V was pared by 2 bases and J by 6 bases, with 20 bases between. The CDR3 consists of 17 residues. Per the germline V gene, CDR1 is LGHNA and CDR2 is YNFKEQ.

V gene TRBV9 combines with J gene TRBJ2-3, with D possibly TRBD1 on 6 matching bases. V was pared by 0 bases and J by 6 bases, with 11 bases between. Germline CDR1 SGDLS, CDR2 YYNGEE. The CDR3 length is 14 residues. CDR3 sequence reads: CASSVAGETDTQYF. The CDR3 DNA reads as TGTGCCAGCAGCGTAGCAGGGGAGACGGATACGCAGTATTTT.

The CDR3 sequence is CASSLGSWGGSYNSPLHF. The CDR3 coding sequence is TGTGCCAGCAGCTTAGGTAGCTGGGGGGGCTCCTATAATTCACCCCTCCACTTT. The rearrangement links TRBV7-2 to TRBJ1-6; maybe TRBD1 (5 bases). CDR1 and CDR2 from the germline V gene are SGHTA and FQGNSA. Trimming took 1 base from V and 0 from J, leaving 13 bases between them. The length of the CDR3 is 18 residues.

This clone was seen repeatedly, ten times or more. The chain couples TRBV15 to TRBJ2-1; no clear D. From germline, CDR1 is LNHNV and CDR2 YYDKDF (reference sequence). The CDR3 contains 15 residues. Trimming shortened V by 5 bases and J by 0 bases, and 11 bases separated the two germline ends. The CDR3 here is CATSAVRSSYNEQFF. In DNA, the CDR3 is TGTGCCACCAGCGCCGTGAGGAGCTCCTACAATGAGCAGTTCTTC. The full variable domain, rest sourced from reference TRBV15 and TRBJ2-1, is DAMVIQNPRYQVTQFGKPVTLSCSQTLNHNVMYWYQQKSSQAPKLLFHYYDKDFNNEADTPDNFQSRRPNTSFCFLDIRSPGLGDTAMYLCATSAVRSSYNEQFFGPGTRLTVL.

The rearrangement uses TRBV3-1 (or the pseudogene TRBV3-2) and TRBJ2-5; 7 bases align to TRBD2. CDR1 is LGHDT, CDR2 YNNKEL, per germline (reference sequence). This CDR3 spans 21 amino acids. The V gene end was trimmed by 1 base and the J gene end by 4 bases; junction bases not matched to a gene: 24. The CDR3 protein is CASSQVLHGTRGGGLGETQYF. The CDR3, as DNA: TGTGCCAGCAGCCAAGTCCTACACGGTACTCGGGGCGGGGGTTTAGGAGAGACCCAGTACTTC.

The chain couples TRBV19 to TRBJ2-7, with 7 bases aligning to TRBD1. The CDR3 contains 16 residues. CDR1 is LNHDA and CDR2 is SQIVND in the germline V gene (reference sequence). With V trimmed by 5 bases and J by 2 bases, 12 bases remained unmatched. CDR3 coding DNA: TGTGCCAGTAGTGAAACGACGACAGGGCCCCCCTACGAGCAGTACTTC. Translating it yields CASSETTTGPPYEQYF. Combining the CDR3 with reference TRBV19 and TRBJ2-7 gives the whole variable domain DGGITQSPKYLFRKEGQNVTLSCEQNLNHDAMYWYRQDPGQGLRLIYYSQIVNDFQKGDIAEGYSVSREKKESFPLTVTSAQKNPTAFYLCASSETTTGPPYEQYFGPGTRLTVT.

There are a few counts of this clone. The rearrangement joins TRBV28 to TRBJ1-6; D unresolved. Per germline, CDR1 MDHEN and CDR2 SYDVKM. V was clipped by 5 bases and J by 13 bases, with 24 bases between them. This CDR3 region has 16 residues. The CDR3 DNA is TGTGCCAGCAGTACATATGGGAGGGATAGACCCTCTCCCCTCCACTTT. Translated, it gives CASSTYGRDRPSPLHF.

The chain combines TRBV28 with TRBJ1-3, with TRBD1 as a possible D gene (6 bases). Germline V gene data show CDR1 as MDHEN and CDR2 as SYDVKM. V was clipped by 5 bases and J by 6 bases, with 14 bases between them. This CDR3 comprises 14 residues. In nucleotides, the CDR3 is TGTGCCAGCAGTCATCGGACAGACCTAAACACCATATATTTT. Its protein is CASSHRTDLNTIYF.

V is TRBV6-2 or TRBV6-3 and J is TRBJ2-7; perhaps TRBD2 as D (6 bases). Trimming left V 2 bases short and J 0 bases short, with 14 bases between. This CDR3 spans 16 amino acids. Germline lookup yields CDR1 MNHEY and CDR2 SVGEGT. The CDR3 spells CASSYPAYGSSYEQYF. The CDR3 DNA is TGTGCCAGCAGTTACCCCGCATACGGGAGCTCCTACGAGCAGTACTTC.

This chain connects TRBV9 to TRBJ2-7, with 7 positions matching TRBD1. V lost 3 bases, J lost 2 bases, and 8 bases stayed unmatched. From germline, CDR1 is SGDLS and CDR2 YYNGEE. This CDR3 is 15 amino acids long. The CDR3 here is CASSAAPTGAYEQYF. The CDR3 nucleotides read TGTGCCAGCAGCGCCGCCCCCACAGGGGCCTACGAGCAGTACTTC.